This is a list of T cell receptor beta chains from one sample in a study of Graves' ophthalmopathy and Graves' hyperthyroidism. A single record per CDR3 protein comes from TCRdb applying MiXCR to the multiplex PCR reads. Seen here are 650,000 to 900,000 distinct CDR3 sequences, roughly 40% observed once, and the top ten hold about 40%. What was sequenced was peripheral blood. The receptor source for this set is an adult man with Graves' ophthalmopathy. The CDR3 runs from the conserved cysteine through the conserved F or W. A D gene is named only where the DNA matches it firmly. Clone sizes are given selectively: once, few, many, or a class where the clone is expanded.

v_call: TRBV2
j_call: TRBJ1-5
clone_size: -
d_call: -
cdr3_aa: CASSVSRDSSNQPQHF
cdr3_nt: TGTGCCAGCAGTGTATCCCGTGACAGTAGCAATCAGCCCCAGCATTTT

v_call: TRBV10-3
j_call: TRBJ1-1
clone_size: -
d_call: -
cdr3_aa: CAISESLAGLRTEAFF
cdr3_nt: TGTGCCATCAGTGAGTCATTAGCGGGTTTGAGGACTGAAGCTTTCTTT

v_call: TRBV10-3
j_call: TRBJ1-6
clone_size: -
d_call: -
cdr3_aa: CASSYGTYRSPLHF
cdr3_nt: TGTGCCAGCAGTTACGGGACCTACCGATCACCCCTCCACTTT

v_call: TRBV7-3
j_call: TRBJ1-2
clone_size: -
d_call: -
cdr3_aa: CASSLSTGGGHGYTF
cdr3_nt: TGTGCCAGCAGCTTAAGCACTGGGGGGGGGCATGGCTACACCTTC

v_call: TRBV7-2
j_call: TRBJ2-7
clone_size: -
d_call: -
cdr3_aa: CASSLLDGSEQYF
cdr3_nt: TGTGCCAGCAGCCTCCTTGACGGGAGCGAGCAGTACTTC

v_call: TRBV24-1
j_call: TRBJ2-5
clone_size: many
d_call: TRBD2
cdr3_aa: CATSDFAGGKETQYF
cdr3_nt: TGTGCCACCAGTGATTTTGCGGGAGGGAAGGAGACCCAGTACTTC

v_call: TRBV10-3
j_call: TRBJ2-7
clone_size: -
d_call: -
cdr3_aa: CAISMDSTSYEQYF
cdr3_nt: TGTGCCATCAGTATGGACAGCACCTCCTACGAGCAGTACTTC

v_call: TRBV9
j_call: TRBJ2-3
clone_size: -
d_call: TRBD1
cdr3_aa: CASSAGQGTSTDTQYF
cdr3_nt: TGTGCCAGCAGCGCCGGACAGGGAACTAGCACAGATACGCAGTATTTT

v_call: TRBV7-2
j_call: TRBJ1-6
clone_size: -
d_call: TRBD1
cdr3_aa: CASSLGGQGAPLHF
cdr3_nt: TGTGCCAGCAGCTTAGGGGGACAGGGAGCACCCCTCCACTTT

v_call: TRBV9
j_call: TRBJ2-2
clone_size: -
d_call: TRBD1
cdr3_aa: CASSDSTGGPTGELFF
cdr3_nt: TGTGCCAGCAGCGACTCGACAGGGGGCCCAACCGGGGAGCTGTTTTTT

v_call: TRBV29-1
j_call: TRBJ1-2
clone_size: once
d_call: TRBD1
cdr3_aa: CSPGDRGRYGYTF
cdr3_nt: TGCAGCCCGGGGGACAGGGGACGGTATGGCTACACCTTC

v_call: TRBV14
j_call: TRBJ2-5
clone_size: few
d_call: -
cdr3_aa: CASSPPGHFLETQYF
cdr3_nt: TGTGCCAGCAGCCCGCCGGGACACTTTTTGGAGACCCAGTACTTC

v_call: TRBV2
j_call: TRBJ1-3
clone_size: many
d_call: -
cdr3_aa: CASSGDSIGNTIYF
cdr3_nt: TGTGCCAGCAGTGGGGATAGTATTGGAAACACCATATATTTT

v_call: TRBV19
j_call: TRBJ1-3
clone_size: -
d_call: -
cdr3_aa: CASSPVTGASGNTIYF
cdr3_nt: TGTGCCAGTAGTCCAGTGACAGGAGCCTCTGGAAACACCATATATTTT

v_call: TRBV20-1
j_call: TRBJ2-7
clone_size: -
d_call: -
cdr3_aa: CSARASSEQYF
cdr3_nt: TGCAGTGCTAGAGCTTCGTCCGAGCAGTACTTC

v_call: TRBV7-2
j_call: TRBJ1-6
clone_size: -
d_call: -
cdr3_aa: CASSEISSYNSPLHF
cdr3_nt: TGTGCCAGCAGCGAAATCAGCTCCTATAATTCACCCCTCCACTTT

v_call: TRBV7-9
j_call: TRBJ1-5
clone_size: -
d_call: TRBD1
cdr3_aa: CASSHRTGVSNQPQHF
cdr3_nt: TGTGCCAGCAGCCACAGGACAGGGGTGAGCAATCAGCCCCAGCATTTT

v_call: TRBV29-1
j_call: TRBJ2-7
clone_size: many
d_call: TRBD1
cdr3_aa: CSTRDRGSYEQYF
cdr3_nt: TGCAGCACCCGGGACAGGGGGTCCTACGAGCAGTACTTC

v_call: TRBV10-3
j_call: TRBJ1-1
clone_size: -
d_call: TRBD1
cdr3_aa: CAISARTGGQGTEAFF
cdr3_nt: TGTGCCATCAGTGCGAGGACAGGGGGCCAAGGGACTGAAGCTTTCTTT

v_call: TRBV10-2
j_call: TRBJ2-7
clone_size: -
d_call: -
cdr3_aa: CASPWYEQYF
cdr3_nt: TGCGCCAGCCCATGGTACGAGCAGTACTTC

v_call: TRBV9
j_call: TRBJ1-1
clone_size: few
d_call: -
cdr3_aa: CASSPRQAPTEAFF
cdr3_nt: TGTGCCAGCTCACCTCGACAGGCACCGACTGAAGCTTTCTTT

v_call: TRBV9
j_call: TRBJ2-5
clone_size: many
d_call: -
cdr3_aa: CASSVGYQETQYF
cdr3_nt: TGTGCCAGCAGTGTGGGGTACCAAGAGACCCAGTACTTC

v_call: TRBV19
j_call: TRBJ1-1
clone_size: -
d_call: TRBD1
cdr3_aa: CASSTLGPRGQGSTEAFF
cdr3_nt: TGTGCCAGTAGCACATTAGGGCCCCGGGGACAGGGCTCAACTGAAGCTTTCTTT

v_call: TRBV5-5
j_call: TRBJ2-5
clone_size: -
d_call: -
cdr3_aa: CASSPSGWSQETQYF
cdr3_nt: TGTGCCAGCAGCCCTTCTGGGTGGAGTCAAGAGACCCAGTACTTC

v_call: TRBV24-1
j_call: TRBJ2-7
clone_size: few
d_call: -
cdr3_aa: CASSPGTWMDEQYF
cdr3_nt: TGTGCCAGCAGTCCCGGGACATGGATGGACGAGCAGTACTTC

v_call: TRBV10-1
j_call: TRBJ1-4
clone_size: few
d_call: -
cdr3_aa: CASSHAGRGKTNEKLFF
cdr3_nt: TGCGCCAGCAGCCACGCGGGAAGGGGGAAAACTAATGAAAAACTGTTTTTT

v_call: TRBV11-1
j_call: TRBJ1-6
clone_size: -
d_call: TRBD1
cdr3_aa: CASRRWSGTDNSPLHF
cdr3_nt: TGTGCCAGCAGACGCTGGAGTGGGACAGATAATTCACCCCTCCACTTT

v_call: TRBV25-1
j_call: TRBJ1-2
clone_size: -
d_call: -
cdr3_aa: CASTLLAPGSYGYTF
cdr3_nt: TGTGCCAGCACCCTCTTGGCCCCAGGGAGCTATGGCTACACCTTC

v_call: TRBV7-9
j_call: TRBJ1-6
clone_size: -
d_call: -
cdr3_aa: CASKWAGHSPLHF
cdr3_nt: TGTGCCAGCAAGTGGGCCGGCCATTCACCCCTCCACTTT

v_call: TRBV2
j_call: TRBJ1-1
clone_size: many
d_call: -
cdr3_aa: CTSNGGGKTEAFF
cdr3_nt: TGTACCAGCAATGGGGGAGGTAAAACTGAAGCTTTCTTT

v_call: TRBV7-9
j_call: TRBJ2-2
clone_size: few
d_call: -
cdr3_aa: CASSLAGGTYTGELFF
cdr3_nt: TGTGCCAGCAGCTTGGCCGGCGGGACCTACACCGGGGAGCTGTTTTTT

v_call: TRBV5-5
j_call: TRBJ1-2
clone_size: many
d_call: -
cdr3_aa: CASSRLGQGADYGYTF
cdr3_nt: TGTGCCAGCAGCCGATTGGGGCAGGGCGCCGATTATGGCTACACCTTC

v_call: TRBV19
j_call: TRBJ1-2
clone_size: -
d_call: TRBD1
cdr3_aa: CASTKTGVSYGYTF
cdr3_nt: TGTGCCAGCACCAAGACAGGGGTTAGCTATGGCTACACCTTC

v_call: TRBV9
j_call: TRBJ1-2
clone_size: many
d_call: -
cdr3_aa: CASSVDSVSGYTF
cdr3_nt: TGTGCCAGCAGCGTAGATTCCGTTTCGGGCTACACCTTC

v_call: TRBV7-6
j_call: TRBJ2-6
clone_size: many
d_call: -
cdr3_aa: CASSPRSGLYSGANVLTF
cdr3_nt: TGTGCCAGCAGCCCCCGTTCAGGGCTGTACTCTGGGGCCAACGTCCTGACTTTC

v_call: TRBV2
j_call: TRBJ1-1
clone_size: few
d_call: -
cdr3_aa: CASSELVWGPAFF
cdr3_nt: TGTGCCAGCAGTGAATTAGTATGGGGGCCGGCTTTCTTT

v_call: TRBV7-9
j_call: TRBJ1-2
clone_size: many
d_call: -
cdr3_aa: CASSLANSGHGYTF
cdr3_nt: TGTGCCAGCAGCTTAGCAAATTCGGGTCATGGCTACACCTTC

v_call: TRBV19
j_call: TRBJ1-1
clone_size: many
d_call: -
cdr3_aa: CASSNGFRAFF
cdr3_nt: TGTGCCAGTAGTAATGGGTTTCGAGCTTTCTTT

v_call: TRBV20-1
j_call: TRBJ2-2
clone_size: -
d_call: -
cdr3_aa: CSARVANTGELFF
cdr3_nt: TGCAGTGCTAGAGTAGCCAACACCGGGGAGCTGTTTTTT

v_call: TRBV10-3
j_call: TRBJ2-2
clone_size: -
d_call: TRBD2
cdr3_aa: CASSVAGGRPGELFF
cdr3_nt: TGTGCCAGCTCTGTAGCGGGAGGGCGTCCCGGGGAGCTGTTTTTT

v_call: TRBV24-1
j_call: TRBJ2-5
clone_size: once
d_call: -
cdr3_aa: CATSDPGAAETQYF
cdr3_nt: TGTGCCACCAGTGACCCAGGGGCGGCGGAGACCCAGTACTTC

v_call: TRBV6-6
j_call: TRBJ1-5
clone_size: many
d_call: -
cdr3_aa: CASSGNNQPQHF
cdr3_nt: TGTGCCAGCAGTGGCAACAATCAGCCCCAGCATTTT

v_call: TRBV29-1
j_call: TRBJ2-7
clone_size: -
d_call: TRBD1
cdr3_aa: CSVGRTGDTYEQYF
cdr3_nt: TGCAGCGTTGGAAGGACAGGGGACACCTACGAGCAGTACTTC

v_call: TRBV19
j_call: TRBJ2-2
clone_size: -
d_call: TRBD1
cdr3_aa: CAVRGQANTGELFF
cdr3_nt: TGTGCCGTACGGGGACAGGCGAACACCGGGGAGCTGTTTTTT